This T cell receptor (beta chain) was captured by sequencing in a study of cytomegalovirus exposure and HLA in healthy donors. It was with 60 Vbeta and 13 Jbeta primers that the PCR ran. Clones were sequenced by immunoSEQ multiplex PCR, and TCRdb holds only the in-frame ones, with some missing. The sample has under 200,000 clones; about four fifths are singletons. The germline V and J ends were trimmed by 7 bases and 7 bases, with 17 bases remaining between them. Germline V lookup: CDR1 MDHEN, CDR2 SYDVKM. CDR3 length: 14 residues. The specimen sequenced was PBMCs. The V and J genes are TRBV28 and TRBJ1-5; D is unclear. The TCR comes from a male donor in good health and CMV-seronegative. The CDR3: CASTADGKEQPQHF. For the CDR3, the DNA is TGTGCCAGCACCGCGGACGGGAAGGAGCAGCCCCAGCATTTT.